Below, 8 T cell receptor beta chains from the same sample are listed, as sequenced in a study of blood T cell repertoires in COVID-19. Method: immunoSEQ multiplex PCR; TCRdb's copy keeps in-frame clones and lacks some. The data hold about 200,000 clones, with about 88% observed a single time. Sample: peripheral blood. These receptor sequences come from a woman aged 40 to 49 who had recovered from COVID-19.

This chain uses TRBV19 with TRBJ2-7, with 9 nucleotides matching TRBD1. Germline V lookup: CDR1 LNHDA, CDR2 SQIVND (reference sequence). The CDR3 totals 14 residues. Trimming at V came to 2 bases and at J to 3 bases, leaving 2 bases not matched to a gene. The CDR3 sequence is CASSIRDRDYEQYF. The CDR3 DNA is TGTGCCAGTAGTATACGGGACAGGGACTACGAGCAGTACTTC.

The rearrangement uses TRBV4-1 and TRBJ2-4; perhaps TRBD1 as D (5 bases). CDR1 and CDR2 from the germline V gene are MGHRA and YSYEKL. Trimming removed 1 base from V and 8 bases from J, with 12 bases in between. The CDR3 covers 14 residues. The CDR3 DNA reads TGCGCCAGCAGCCAAGGAAGGGGTGATGACATTCAGTACTTC. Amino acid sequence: CASSQGRGDDIQYF.

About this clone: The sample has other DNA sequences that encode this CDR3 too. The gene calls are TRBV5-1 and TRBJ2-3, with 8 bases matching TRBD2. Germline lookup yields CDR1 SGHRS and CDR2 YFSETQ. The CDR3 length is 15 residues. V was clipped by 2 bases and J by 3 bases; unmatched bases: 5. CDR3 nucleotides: TGCGCCAGCAGCTTAGCGGGAGATGGGACAGATACGCAGTATTTT. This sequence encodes CASSLAGDGTDTQYF.

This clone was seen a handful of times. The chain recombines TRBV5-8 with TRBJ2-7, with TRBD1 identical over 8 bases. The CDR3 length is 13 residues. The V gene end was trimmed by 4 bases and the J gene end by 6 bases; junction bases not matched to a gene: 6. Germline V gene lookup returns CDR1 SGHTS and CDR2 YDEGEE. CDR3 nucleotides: TGTGCCAGCAGCAAGGACAGGGTTGGCGAGCAGTACTTC. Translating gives CASSKDRVGEQYF.

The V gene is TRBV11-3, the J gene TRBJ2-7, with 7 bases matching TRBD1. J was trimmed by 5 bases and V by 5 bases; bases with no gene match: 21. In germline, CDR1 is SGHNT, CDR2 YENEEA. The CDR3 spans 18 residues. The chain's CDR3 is CASSPSPGRATGADEQYF. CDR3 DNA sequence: TGTGCCAGCAGCCCTAGCCCCGGGCGTGCAACAGGGGCAGACGAGCAGTACTTC.

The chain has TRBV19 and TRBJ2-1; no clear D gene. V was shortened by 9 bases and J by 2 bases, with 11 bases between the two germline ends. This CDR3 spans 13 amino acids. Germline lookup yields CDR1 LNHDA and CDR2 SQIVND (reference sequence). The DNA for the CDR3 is TGTGCCAGCCAGGTGGGTGCCTACAATGAGCAGTTCTTC. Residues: CASQVGAYNEQFF.

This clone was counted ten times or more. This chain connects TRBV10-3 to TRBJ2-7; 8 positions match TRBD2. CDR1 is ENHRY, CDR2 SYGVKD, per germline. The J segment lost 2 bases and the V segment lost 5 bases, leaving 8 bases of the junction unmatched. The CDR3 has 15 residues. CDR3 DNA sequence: TGTGCCATCAGTCCAACTAGCGGTCATGCCTACGAGCAGTACTTC. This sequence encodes CAISPTSGHAYEQYF.

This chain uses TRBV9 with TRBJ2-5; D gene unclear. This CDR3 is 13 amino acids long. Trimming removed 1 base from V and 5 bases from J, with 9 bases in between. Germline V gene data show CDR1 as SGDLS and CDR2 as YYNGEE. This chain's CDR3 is CASSVLSRETQYF. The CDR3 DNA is TGTGCCAGCAGCGTATTATCCCGTGAGACCCAGTACTTC.